The 16 T cell receptor beta chains in this list originate from one sample, sequenced in a study of T cells in Graves' hyperthyroidism and ophthalmopathy. RNA transcripts provided the source from which TCR beta CDR3 regions were amplified. With the HTBI primer set, the TCR CDR3 went through a first round of RT-PCR. Via MiXCR, TCRdb re-called the multiplex PCR reads, giving one row per CDR3 protein. The data contain hundreds of thousands of distinct CDR3 sequences, 15% to 20% of them seen just once; the ten biggest clones take up around 28%. What was sequenced was blood. The receptor set was obtained from a young woman with Graves' ophthalmopathy.

This clonotype occurred many times. The V gene is TRBV19, the J gene TRBJ1-1; D is unclear. The ends were cut back, 4 bases at V and 1 base at J, with 13 bases in the middle. This CDR3 is built from 15 residues. Germline CDR1 and CDR2: LNHDA and SQIVND (reference sequence). The CDR3 sequence is CASSKGAAPNTEAFF. The CDR3 region has the DNA TGTGCCAGTAGTAAAGGTGCAGCTCCGAACACTGAAGCTTTCTTT.

There are many counts of this clonotype. V and J are TRBV2 and TRBJ1-1; a possible D gene is TRBD1 (6 bases). Trimming took off 10 bases at V and 5 bases at J, with 20 bases between the two ends. Germline CDR1 reads SNHLY; CDR2 reads FYNNEI. The CDR3 is made up of 14 amino acids. Written as DNA, the CDR3 is TGTGCCACTAAGACAGGCGCGGGAGTGACTGAAGCTTTCTTT. It is translated as CATKTGAGVTEAFF.

This clonotype was seen at least ten times. This rearrangement joins TRBV12-5 to TRBJ2-5, with 13 positions matching TRBD2. Losses at the gene ends were 2 bases for V and 5 bases for J; bases not matched to a gene: 14. CDR1 is LGHNT, CDR2 FRNRAP, per germline. The CDR3 runs to 19 residues. The CDR3 spells CASGLSPRTSGRAEETQYF. CDR3 nucleotides: TGTGCTAGTGGTTTGTCGCCAAGAACTAGCGGGAGGGCCGAGGAGACCCAGTACTTC.

This clonotype was counted ten times or more. The rearrangement uses TRBV11-2 and TRBJ2-7; D gene uncertain. The CDR3 loop spans 14 amino acids. CDR1 is SGHAT and CDR2 is FQNNGV in the germline V gene. The ends were cut back, 5 bases at V and 2 bases at J, with 13 bases in the middle. The CDR3 DNA sequence: TGTGCCAGCAGCCTTCAACGGAGAGCCTACGAGCAGTACTTC. Its protein is CASSLQRRAYEQYF.

This clonotype was seen many times. The chain links TRBV12-3 or TRBV12-4 to TRBJ1-1; D is perhaps TRBD1 (6 bases). The CDR3 is 15 residues long. Trimming stripped 6 bases from V and 1 base from J, with 15 bases between. The DNA for the CDR3 is TGTGCCAGCAGCCCCCTAGGGGGAGGGAACACTGAAGCTTTCTTT. Translated: CASSPLGGGNTEAFF.

The chain is built from TRBV20-1 and TRBJ2-3; 14 nucleotides line up with TRBD2. CDR1 and CDR2 from the germline V gene are DFQATT and SNEGSKA (reference sequence). V lost 5 bases, J lost 0 bases, and 7 bases stayed unmatched. This CDR3 region has 17 residues. Here the CDR3 reads CSARTSGGPHSTDTQYF. CDR3 nucleotide sequence: TGCAGTGCTCGGACTAGCGGGGGGCCCCATAGCACAGATACGCAGTATTTT.

The sample holds a few counts of this clonotype. Mismatch with germline at one junction end may stem from a read error. V gene TRBV7-7 combines with J gene TRBJ2-2, with 11 bases lining up with TRBD2. The CDR3 consists of 18 residues. In germline, CDR1 is SSHAT, CDR2 FNYEAQ (reference sequence). As DNA, the CDR3 is TGTGCTAGCAGCTTATATCTCACTAGCGGGAGTGGCACCGGGGAGCTGTTTTTT. Translated, it gives CASSLYLTSGSGTGELFF.

This clonotype was seen at least ten times. The chain carries TRBV13 and TRBJ2-7, with 7 bases lining up with TRBD1. Germline-derived CDR1 and CDR2 are PRHDT and FYEKMQ (reference sequence). This CDR3 region has 12 residues. Trimming at V came to 5 bases and at J to 7 bases, leaving 5 bases not matched to a gene. The CDR3 DNA follows: TGTGCCAGCAGCACCTCGACAGGGGAGCAGTACTTC. Translating gives CASSTSTGEQYF.

This clonotype was observed many times. The chain has TRBV5-6 and TRBJ1-2; 8 positions agree with TRBD1. The V gene end was trimmed by 7 bases and the J gene end by 6 bases; junction bases not matched to a gene: 8. The CDR3 totals 13 residues. The germline V gene has CDR1 SGHDT and CDR2 YYEEEE. The CDR3 loop is CASFRQGRDGYTF. The CDR3 DNA sequence: TGTGCCAGCTTCCGACAGGGGAGGGATGGCTACACCTTC.

This clonotype was detected many times. V and J are TRBV15 and TRBJ2-3; D ambiguous. The length of the CDR3 is 13 residues. Germline V gives CDR1 LNHNV, CDR2 YYDKDF (reference sequence). V shed 3 bases and J shed 2 bases, with 6 bases lying between them. The CDR3 region is CATSRLLTDTQYF. CDR3 bases: TGTGCCACCAGCAGGCTACTCACAGATACGCAGTATTTT.

This clonotype has at least ten counts. The J gene is TRBJ2-7, the V gene TRBV28, with 9 bases fitting TRBD1. V gave up 5 bases and J gave up 2 bases; unmatched junction bases: 16. The length of the CDR3 is 18 residues. Germline CDR1 is MDHEN and CDR2 is SYDVKM. The CDR3 DNA follows: TGTGCCAGCAGTCTCCCGGGACAGGGCTCGCTCATTACCTACGAGCAGTACTTC. It translates to CASSLPGQGSLITYEQYF.

This clonotype was seen repeatedly, ten times or more. The V and J genes are TRBV18 and TRBJ1-2; D remains ambiguous. The germline V gene encodes CDR1 KGHSH and CDR2 LQKENI. The CDR3 extends over 14 amino acids. V gave up 5 bases and J gave up 2 bases, with 12 bases separating them. CDR3 bases: TGTGCCAGCTCATTGTACCAGGAAAACTATGGCTACACCTTC. This encodes CASSLYQENYGYTF.

The table lists this clonotype with many counts. The J gene is TRBJ2-2, the V gene TRBV6-1, with 9 bases aligning to TRBD2. Germline CDR1 MNHNS, CDR2 SASEGT. Germline trimming cut 10 bases from V and 3 bases from J; bases unmatched to any gene: 12. The CDR3 consists of 16 residues. CDR3 protein: CATTPVAGAHTGELFF. In DNA, the CDR3 is TGTGCCACCACACCTGTAGCGGGGGCCCACACCGGGGAGCTGTTTTTT.

In its sample, this clonotype was seen many times. The genes are TRBV29-1 and TRBJ2-3, with D tentatively TRBD2 (5 bases). The V end was cut by 3 bases, the J end by 2 bases, with 12 bases between. Germline values: CDR1 SQVTM, CDR2 ANQGSEA. This CDR3 is built from 14 residues. This CDR3 is CSVDARGTTDTQYF. The CDR3 DNA is TGCAGCGTTGACGCCCGGGGTACCACAGATACGCAGTATTTT.

The V call is TRBV20-1, the J call TRBJ1-5; 7 positions agree with TRBD1. V was clipped by 1 base and J by 0 bases; unmatched bases: 6. The germline gives CDR1 DFQATT, CDR2 SNEGSKA (reference sequence). This CDR3 region has 16 residues. Written as DNA, the CDR3 is TGCAGTGCTAGAGGGGACAGCCGATTTAGCAATCAGCCCCAGCATTTT. Its translation: CSARGDSRFSNQPQHF.

This clonotype showed up many times. The rearrangement uses TRBV20-1 and TRBJ2-3, with 11 positions matching TRBD2. This CDR3 spans 14 amino acids. With 0 bases clipped from V and 5 bases from J, the junction kept 1 base outside the gene matches. CDR1 DFQATT and CDR2 SNEGSKA come from the germline V gene (reference sequence). As DNA, the CDR3 is TGCAGTGCTAGAGACGGACTAGCGGGAGATACGCAGTATTTT. Amino acid sequence: CSARDGLAGDTQYF.